These 24 T cell receptor beta chains came from one sample sequenced in a study of tumor-infiltrating lymphocytes in primary liver carcinoma. It was from around 18-30 mg of unsorted bulk tissue that RNA and DNA were co-extracted. Using a constant-region primer together with ProtoScript II reverse transcriptase, TCR beta cDNA was made from around 500 ng of total RNA. ARM-PCR, slightly modified, supplied the TCR beta libraries through three nested multiplex PCR rounds. For 10 cycles apiece, the opening two PCR rounds ran with TRBV1-TRBV30 forward primers and a C-beta reverse primer. TCRdb processed the multiplex PCR reads anew with MiXCR; each CDR3 protein has one entry. This table holds over 40,000 distinct CDR3 sequences, over 65% found once. Sequencing was done on a sample of liver tumor tissue from sampling region 5. Stated subset: tumor region T5, tumor centre. The receptors shown here come from a man aged 40-49 years with primary liver carcinoma and hepatitis B virus infection.

The sample holds many counts of this clonotype. The gene calls are TRBV7-9 and TRBJ2-6, with a tentative D call TRBD1 (5 bases). The V end was cut by 8 bases, the J end by 2 bases, with 13 bases between. This CDR3 comprises 15 residues. Germline V gives CDR1 SEHNR, CDR2 FQNEAQ (reference sequence). This CDR3 reads CASQGNSPGANVLTF. DNA of the CDR3: TGTGCCAGCCAGGGTAATTCGCCTGGGGCCAACGTCCTGACTTTC.

The chain combines TRBV6-2 or TRBV6-3 with TRBJ2-7; 9 bases fit TRBD1. Looked up from germline, CDR1 is MNHEY and CDR2 is SVGEGT. This CDR3 is 14 amino acids long. CDR3 amino acids: CASSLGDRAHERYV. Here the CDR3 DNA reads TGTGCCAGCAGCCTCGGGGACAGGGCCCACGAGCGGTACGTC.

The chain is built from TRBV10-3 and TRBJ2-7; 16 bases are shared with TRBD2. The junction had 12 bases not matched to a gene; V was cut back by 7 bases and J by 0 bases. The CDR3 spans 19 residues. Germline V gene data show CDR1 as ENHRY and CDR2 as SYGVKD. This CDR3 is CAITKRSGLAGGFSYEQYF. The CDR3 DNA reads TGTGCCATCACCAAACGATCGGGACTAGCGGGAGGGTTCTCCTACGAGCAGTACTTC.

A remark on this clonotype: An end of the junction does not agree with germline; a read error may underlie this. J is TRBJ2-1 and V is TRBV13, with D possibly called TRBD1 or TRBD2 (5 bases each). Germline loops: CDR1 PRHDT, CDR2 FYEKMQ (reference sequence). The length of the CDR3 is 16 residues. CDR3: CASNLWDQGRGNEQFF. In DNA, the CDR3 is TGTGCCAGCAACTTATGGGACCAGGGAAGGGGCAATGAGCAGTTCTTC.

Remarks on this clonotype: The junction departs from germline at one end; a sequencing error may be responsible. The CDR3 is CASSRERGTEASF. CDR3 bases: TGTGCCAGCTCACGGGAGAGGGGCACCGAAGCTTCCTTT. This chain uses TRBV6-1 with TRBJ1-1; TRBD1 is a possible D gene (5 bases). This CDR3 region has 13 residues. Germline CDR1 and CDR2: MNHNS and SASEGT.

This clonotype was picked up one time. The CDR3 here is CASREKIMIGGDEQFF. The CDR3 DNA reads as TGTGCCAGCAGAGAAAAGATAATGATAGGAGGGGATGAGCAGTTCTTC. The chain recombines TRBV11-1 with TRBJ2-1; perhaps TRBD2 as D (6 bases). There are 16 residues in the CDR3. The germline V and J ends were trimmed by 6 bases and 8 bases, with 23 bases remaining between them. Germline CDR1 reads SGHAT; CDR2 reads FQDESV (reference sequence). Full variable domain (remainder filled in from reference TRBV11-1 and TRBJ2-1): EAEVAQSPRYKITEKSQAVAFWCDPISGHATLYWYRQILGQGPELLVQFQDESVVDDSQLPKDRFSAERLKGVDSTLKIQPAELGDSAMYLCASREKIMIGGDEQFFGPGTRLTVL.

This clonotype was recorded once. The V and J genes are TRBV7-2 and TRBJ2-6; D call uncertain. Germline V gene sequence: CDR1 SGHTA, CDR2 FQGNSA. Trimming took off 7 bases at V and 2 bases at J, with 9 bases between the two ends. The CDR3 is 14 amino acids. The CDR3 nucleotides read TGTGCCAGCAAGCTTAATCCTGGGGCCAACGTCCTGACTTTC. Protein product: CASKLNPGANVLTF.

This chain uses TRBV30 with TRBJ2-2, with a weak D call TRBD1 (6 bases). V was trimmed by 0 bases and J by 6 bases, leaving 14 bases between them. There are 15 residues in the CDR3. Per the germline V gene, CDR1 is GTSNPN and CDR2 is SVGIG (reference sequence). DNA of the CDR3: TGTGCCTGGAGTGTGCAGGGGCCTCACGCCGGGGAGCTGTTTTTT. Translated, it gives CAWSVQGPHAGELFF.

The CDR3 sequence: CASSITSSGMDGDEQFF. The DNA of the CDR3 is TGTGCCAGCAGTATCACGTCGTCCGGGATGGACGGAGACGAGCAGTTCTTC. The rearrangement links TRBV28 to TRBJ2-1; tentatively, D is TRBD2 (5 bases). The V and J ends lost 5 bases and 10 bases respectively, with 27 bases between them. Germline loops: CDR1 MDHEN, CDR2 SYDVKM. This CDR3 is 17 amino acids long.

Regarding this clonotype: Because the CDR3 is missing its conserved closing phenylalanine or tryptophan, this is likely a read error. The DNA is omitted, as the CDR3 cannot be located on it reliably, and the CDR3 follows TCRdb's listing. This chain links TRBV11-1 with TRBJ2-3; TRBD2 was called by the table and not checked on the DNA. Germline V gene sequence: CDR1 SGHAT, CDR2 FQDESV (reference sequence). The CDR3 comprises 16 residues, both ends counted. CDR3 residues: CASSPSPSGKASTQFC.

In regard to this clonotype: A read error is likely, as this CDR3 ends without the conserved phenylalanine or tryptophan. Because the CDR3's place on the DNA is in doubt, the DNA is left out and the CDR3 is given as listed by TCRdb. The chain is built from TRBV29-1 and TRBJ1-2; TRBD1, the table's D call, lacks a check against the DNA. The CDR3 sequence runs 14 residues, both termini included. Germline CDR1 and CDR2: SQVTM and ANQGSEA. Here the CDR3 reads CRVEAEEGVDGYTL.

This clonotype is deemed medium-sized (0.01 to 0.1%). This chain connects TRBV29-1 to TRBJ2-7; TRBD2 matches 10 bases. The CDR3 is 14 residues long. Germline CDR1 SQVTM, CDR2 ANQGSEA. Trimming at V came to 7 bases and at J to 4 bases, leaving 10 bases not matched to a gene. The CDR3 sequence is CSAQGLAGDYEQYF. The CDR3 nucleotides read TGCAGCGCCCAGGGGCTAGCGGGAGATTACGAGCAGTACTTC.

As to this clonotype: One end of the junction is discordant with germline, which a read error may explain. This CDR3 is CAGSPGGYEQYF. The CDR3 nucleotides read TGTGCCGGCAGTCCTGGGGGTTACGAGCAGTACTTC. The V and J genes are TRBV11-2 and TRBJ2-7, with D possibly being TRBD1 or TRBD2 (5 bases each). The CDR3 runs 12 residues. The germline V gene encodes CDR1 SGHAT and CDR2 FQNNGV. Full variable domain (remainder filled in from reference TRBV11-2 and TRBJ2-7): EAGVAQSPRYKIIEKRQSVAFWCNPISGHATLYWYQQILGQGPKLLIQFQNNGVVDDSQLPKDRFSAERLKGVDSTLKIQPAKLEDSAVYLCAGSPGGYEQYFGPGTRLTVT.

This chain uses TRBV14 with TRBJ2-1, with 7 positions matching TRBD1. This CDR3 has 17 residues. The germline V gene has CDR1 SGHDN and CDR2 FVKESK. CDR3 coding DNA: TGTGATAGCAGCCAAGAGGGTCAGGAGACAGGGTACAATGAGCAGTTCTTC. The encoded protein is CDSSQEGQETGYNEQFF.

This clonotype showed up many times. The chain joins TRBV28 to TRBJ2-3; TRBD1 or TRBD2 may be the D gene (6 bases each). CDR1 and CDR2 (germline): MDHEN, SYDVKM. V was cut by 6 bases and J by 1 base, with 14 bases left in between. The CDR3 has 15 amino acids. This CDR3 is CASRGGNTGTDTQYF. CDR3 nucleotide sequence: TGTGCCAGCAGAGGGGGGAATACAGGCACAGATACGCAGTATTTT.

Details on this clonotype: The CDR3 end shows no conserved phenylalanine or tryptophan, and so a read error is likely. No DNA is shown, since the ends of the CDR3 on it are uncertain; the CDR3 is the one TCRdb lists. The chain links TRBV29-1 to TRBJ2-1; TRBD2 is the table's D call and was not checked against the DNA. Germline values: CDR1 SQVTM, CDR2 ANQGSEA. The CDR3 is 14 amino acids long, termini counted. CDR3 protein: CSVEPSGIYNEQLS.

About this clonotype: This could be a read error, since a much larger clone is one nucleotide away. The chain recombines TRBV7-2 with TRBJ2-7, with TRBD1 as a possible D gene (6 bases). The germline gives CDR1 SGHTA, CDR2 FQGNSA. The CDR3 runs 13 residues. The CDR3 here is CAGSRDKTYEQYF. The CDR3 bases are TGTGCCGGCAGCCGGGACAAGACCTACGAGCAGTACTTC.

As concerns this clonotype: Because it lacks the conserved phenylalanine or tryptophan at the end, this CDR3 is likely a read error. CDR3 bases: TGTGCCAGCAGCTTCCAGGGACAGCTGTACAATGAGCAGTTCCTC. Amino acids: CASSFQGQLYNEQFL. The chain has TRBV11-1 and TRBJ2-1; TRBD1 matches 7 bases. V shed 3 bases, J shed 4 bases, and the junction held 6 bases outside the gene matches. Germline V CDR1 and CDR2: SGHAT, FQDESV (reference sequence). The length of the CDR3 is 15 residues.

This clonotype was detected ten times or more. The genes are TRBV12-3 or TRBV12-4 and TRBJ1-4; D might be TRBD1 (6 bases). CDR3 length: 15 amino acids. V was pared by 2 bases and J by 8 bases, with 15 bases between. The CDR3 spells CASSLWGALGEKLFF. CDR3 coding DNA: TGTGCCAGCAGTTTATGGGGGGCGCTGGGGGAAAAACTGTTTTTT.

The chain employs TRBV5-1 and TRBJ1-1; TRBD1 matches 8 bases. With 6 bases clipped from V and 8 bases from J, the junction kept 12 bases outside the gene matches. This CDR3 contains 14 residues. From germline, CDR1 is SGHRS and CDR2 YFSETQ. CDR3 loop: CASNAAGGYTEAFF. CDR3 sequence (DNA): TGCGCCAGCAACGCCGCAGGGGGCTATACCGAAGCTTTCTTT.

As for this clonotype: One base away lies a much larger clone, so this may be a sequencing read error. CDR3 in DNA: TGCAGTGCTAGAGATGGCAGGGAGAGGACAGATACGCAGTATTTT. It encodes CSARDGRERTDTQYF. The chain uses TRBV20-1 and TRBJ2-3, with D perhaps given as TRBD1 or TRBD2 (5 bases each). CDR1 and CDR2 (germline): DFQATT, SNEGSKA (reference sequence). V shed 0 bases and J shed 3 bases, with 13 bases lying between them. This CDR3 contains 15 residues.

Regarding this clonotype: At one end the junction does not follow the germline gene, possibly because of a read error. The chain has TRBV12-3 or TRBV12-4 and TRBJ1-3; D unclear. This CDR3 region has 16 residues. This CDR3 reads CASSLGQLHSGNSIYF. The CDR3 DNA reads TGTGCCAGCAGTTTAGGACAACTTCACTCTGGAAACTCCATATATTTT.

As concerns this clonotype: The junction and the germline gene differ at one end; a read error may be behind it. The rearrangement joins TRBV2 to TRBJ2-1; TRBD2 matches at 9 bases. From germline, CDR1 is SNHLY and CDR2 FYNNEI. The CDR3 spans 14 residues. CDR3 bases: TGTGGCAGCAGTCGGCTAGCGGGATACAATGAGCAGTTCTTC. Its protein is CGSSRLAGYNEQFF.

As to this clonotype: This CDR3 is missing its conserved last phenylalanine or tryptophan, likely due to a read error. The chain carries TRBV11-2 and TRBJ2-7; D perhaps matches TRBD2 (5 bases). The CDR3 is made up of 12 amino acids. Trimming took off 9 bases at V and 3 bases at J, with 12 bases between the two ends. The germline gives CDR1 SGHAT, CDR2 FQNNGV. The CDR3 here is CASSPGDYEQYL. CDR3 bases: TGTGCCAGTAGTCCCGGGGACTACGAGCAGTACTTA.